This T cell receptor (beta chain) was captured in a study of blood T cells in healthy people across ages. V was clipped by 10 bases and J by 2 bases, with 11 bases between them. The CDR3 totals 13 residues. Germline CDR1 and CDR2: MDHEN and SYDVKM. Then a second PCR, running roughly 7 to 11 cycles, was carried out with a sample-barcoded 5' primer and a J-beta primer mix. TCRdb analysed the 5' RACE reads with MiXCR anew, one entry per CDR3 protein. The data show about 540,000 distinct CDR3 sequences, approximately 25% seen once. The same data also went into a second study, on T cells of mothers and their children. That paper states: A primer called M1S, used in the second PCR, added sample barcodes and 2-4 random nucleotides. Per child, 2.5 million to 3 million TCR beta CDR3 reads were obtained, against over 9 million per mother.

The receptor comes from a boy between 10 and 17 years old in good health. The sequencing input was blood. J is TRBJ2-2 and V is TRBV28; D gene uncertain. CDR3: CATGQLNTGELFF. The CDR3 nucleotides are TGTGCCACCGGGCAGCTAAACACCGGGGAGCTGTTTTTT.